What follows are 10 T cell receptor beta chains derived from one specimen sequenced in a study of T cell responses to AZD1222 COVID-19 vaccine. Here immunoSEQ multiplex PCR was the method, and the copy in TCRdb shows in-frame clones only, minus some. Of roughly 86,000 clones detected, approximately 92% appear once; the ten largest clones hold 31%. The material was peripheral blood, obtained on day 0 of AZD1222 vaccination. These receptors were obtained from an adult in good health.

V is TRBV5-4 and J is TRBJ2-3; no clear D gene. The CDR3 has 12 residues. Trimming took 4 bases from V and 6 from J, leaving 9 bases between them. The germline gives CDR1 SGHNT, CDR2 YYREEE (reference sequence). CDR3 coding DNA: TGTGCCAGCAGCCCTTCTAGGGATACGCAGTATTTT. As protein: CASSPSRDTQYF.

This chain joins TRBV18 and TRBJ1-4; D is possibly TRBD1 (6 bases). CDR1 is KGHSH and CDR2 is LQKENI in the germline V gene. The CDR3 covers 16 residues. Trimming took 3 bases from V and 6 from J, leaving 17 bases between them. This CDR3 is CASSPPYRVRDEKLFF. CDR3 DNA sequence: TGTGCCAGCTCACCCCCCTACAGGGTAAGAGATGAAAAACTGTTTTTT.

The rearrangement uses TRBV7-9 and TRBJ2-3; D is unclear. Between the trimmed V and J ends, which lost 1 base and 4 bases, there was a span of 12 bases. CDR1 is SEHNR, CDR2 FQNEAQ, per germline (reference sequence). The CDR3 loop spans 15 amino acids. The CDR3 bases are TGTGCCAGCAGCTTAGTACCAAAACGGCCAGATACGCAGTATTTT. Translation gives CASSLVPKRPDTQYF.

The V and J genes are TRBV19 and TRBJ2-1; no firm D call. The CDR3 extends over 15 amino acids. Germline values: CDR1 LNHDA, CDR2 SQIVND (reference sequence). V shed 3 bases and J shed 5 bases, with 14 bases lying between them. The CDR3 is CASSITSSVDNEQFF. CDR3 bases: TGTGCCAGTAGTATTACGTCGTCGGTGGACAATGAGCAGTTCTTC. The variable domain in full, completed from reference TRBV19 and TRBJ2-1, reads DGGITQSPKYLFRKEGQNVTLSCEQNLNHDAMYWYRQDPGQGLRLIYYSQIVNDFQKGDIAEGYSVSREKKESFPLTVTSAQKNPTAFYLCASSITSSVDNEQFFGPGTRLTVL.

The chain recombines TRBV6-5 with TRBJ1-1; 7 nucleotides match TRBD1. Unmatched junction bases numbered 4, after V lost 8 bases and J lost 1 base. CDR1 is MNHEY, CDR2 SVGAGI, per germline. The CDR3 runs 13 residues. CDR3 bases: TGTGCCAGCGAAGGGGGCCCGAACACTGAAGCTTTCTTT. Protein sequence: CASEGGPNTEAFF.

The rearrangement links TRBV3-1 (or the pseudogene TRBV3-2) to TRBJ2-3; no definite D call. The V end lost 0 bases, the J end lost 7 bases, and 5 bases lay between the germline ends. Germline CDR1 and CDR2: LGHDT and YNNKEL (reference sequence). The CDR3 is made up of 12 amino acids. The CDR3 is CASSQDLYTQYF. CDR3 DNA sequence: TGTGCCAGCAGCCAAGATCTTTATACGCAGTATTTT.

This clone was detected once. This chain connects TRBV6-4 to TRBJ2-1, with D possibly matching TRBD1 (5 bases). Per the germline V gene, CDR1 is MRHNA and CDR2 is SNTAGT. V was trimmed by 5 bases and J by 0 bases, leaving 14 bases between them. The CDR3 contains 16 residues. CDR3 sequence (DNA): TGTGCCAGCAGTTCATCAGGGCCGAGCTCCTACAATGAGCAGTTCTTC. This sequence encodes CASSSSGPSSYNEQFF.

The J gene is TRBJ1-1, the V gene TRBV28; D gene ambiguous. Trimming shortened V by 2 bases and J by 4 bases, and 14 bases separated the two germline ends. This CDR3 has 15 amino acids. Germline-derived CDR1 and CDR2 are MDHEN and SYDVKM. The CDR3 spells CASSLAATVITEAFF. The CDR3 DNA follows: TGTGCCAGCAGTTTAGCGGCCACAGTGATCACTGAAGCTTTCTTT.

The rearrangement joins TRBV6-2 or TRBV6-3 to TRBJ2-2; 9 bases match TRBD2. The CDR3 runs 17 residues. V was clipped by 3 bases and J by 7 bases; unmatched bases: 12. Germline-derived CDR1 and CDR2 are MNHEY and SVGEGT. The CDR3 nucleotides are TGTGCCAGCAGTTATTCGACTAGCGGCCCGAGGGGCGGGGAGCTGTTTTTT. Protein: CASSYSTSGPRGGELFF.

The chain employs TRBV6-5 and TRBJ2-2; perhaps TRBD1 as D (6 bases). V lost 5 bases and J lost 4, with 14 bases in between. There are 15 residues in the CDR3. CDR1 and CDR2 from the germline V gene are MNHEY and SVGAGI. The CDR3 loop is CASSRSGQTTGELFF. CDR3 nucleotides: TGTGCCAGCAGTCGGTCTGGACAGACCACCGGGGAGCTGTTTTTT.